This note documents a single TCR beta chain sequence. No antigen is known for it. Trimming at V came to 6 bases and at J to 5 bases, leaving 3 bases not matched to a gene. The CDR3 covers 13 residues. Germline V gene sequence: CDR1 MNHEY, CDR2 SMNVEV (reference sequence). The data were taken from a study of early T cells in non-severe SARS-CoV-2 infection. Across the whole study: Sequencing input comprised bulk RNA from unsorted whole blood; chain pairing was not available. Findings and caveats of the study: Matching results from VDJdb favored anti-spike CD8 responses, leaving private and CD4 specificities undetected.

Unique molecular identifiers (one per individual cDNA molecule) were attached. TCRdb called the 5' RACE reads again in MiXCR, with one record for every CDR3 protein. The repertoire consists of about 40,000 distinct CDR3 sequences, with around a quarter occurring once and the leading ten covering 4.6%. Sequencing used whole blood, obtained at baseline. The TCR sequence derives from an adult who was a healthcare worker with PCR-confirmed SARS-CoV-2 infection or an uninfected control (not recorded which). V is TRBV27 and J is TRBJ2-2; 7 nucleotides agree with TRBD1. CDR3 DNA sequence: TGTGCCAGCAGGAAACAGGGGACCGGGGAGCTGTTTTTT. This sequence encodes CASRKQGTGELFF.